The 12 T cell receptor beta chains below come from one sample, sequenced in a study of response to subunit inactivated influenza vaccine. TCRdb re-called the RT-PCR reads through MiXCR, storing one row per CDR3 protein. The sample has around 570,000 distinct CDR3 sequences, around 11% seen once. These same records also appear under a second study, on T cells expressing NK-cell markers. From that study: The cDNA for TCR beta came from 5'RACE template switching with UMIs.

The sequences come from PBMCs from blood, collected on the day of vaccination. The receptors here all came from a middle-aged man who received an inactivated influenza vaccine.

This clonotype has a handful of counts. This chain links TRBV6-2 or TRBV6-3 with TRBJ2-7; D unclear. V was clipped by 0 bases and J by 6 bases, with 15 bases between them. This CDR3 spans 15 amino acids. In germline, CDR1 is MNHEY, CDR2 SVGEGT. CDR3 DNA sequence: TGTGCCAGCAGTTACTCGATCGGAATCATCTCCGAGCAGTACTTC. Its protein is CASSYSIGIISEQYF.

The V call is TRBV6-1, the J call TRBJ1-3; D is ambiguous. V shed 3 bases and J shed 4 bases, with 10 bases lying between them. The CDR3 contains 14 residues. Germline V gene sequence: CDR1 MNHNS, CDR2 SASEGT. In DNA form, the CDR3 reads TGTGCCAGCAGTGACGCGGGGAACGGAAACACCATATATTTT. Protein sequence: CASSDAGNGNTIYF.

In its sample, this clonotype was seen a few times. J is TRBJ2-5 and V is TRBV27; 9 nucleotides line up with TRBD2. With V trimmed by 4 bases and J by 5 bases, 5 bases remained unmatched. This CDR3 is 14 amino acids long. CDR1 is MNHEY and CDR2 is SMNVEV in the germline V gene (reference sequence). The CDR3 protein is CASSYAGGRETQYF. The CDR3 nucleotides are TGTGCCAGCAGTTATGCGGGAGGGCGGGAGACCCAGTACTTC.

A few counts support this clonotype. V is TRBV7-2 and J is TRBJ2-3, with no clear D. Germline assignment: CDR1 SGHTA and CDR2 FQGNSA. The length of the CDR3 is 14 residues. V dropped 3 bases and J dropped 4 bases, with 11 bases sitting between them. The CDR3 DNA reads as TGTGCCAGCAGCTTTAAGTGGGCTGCAGATACGCAGTATTTT. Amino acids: CASSFKWAADTQYF.

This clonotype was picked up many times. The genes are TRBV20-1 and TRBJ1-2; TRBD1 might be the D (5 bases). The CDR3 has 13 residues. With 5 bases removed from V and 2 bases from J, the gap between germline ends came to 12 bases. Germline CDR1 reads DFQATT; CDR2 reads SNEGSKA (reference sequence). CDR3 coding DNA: TGCAGTGCTCCTCAGGGTTTGAACTATGGCTACACCTTC. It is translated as CSAPQGLNYGYTF.

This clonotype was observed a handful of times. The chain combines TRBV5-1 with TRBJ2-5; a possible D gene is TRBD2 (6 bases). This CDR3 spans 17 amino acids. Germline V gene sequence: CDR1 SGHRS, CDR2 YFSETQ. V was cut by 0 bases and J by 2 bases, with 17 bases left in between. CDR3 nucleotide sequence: TGCGCCAGCAGCTTGGGATTGGCGGGACCTTCTCAAGAGACCCAGTACTTC. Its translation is CASSLGLAGPSQETQYF.

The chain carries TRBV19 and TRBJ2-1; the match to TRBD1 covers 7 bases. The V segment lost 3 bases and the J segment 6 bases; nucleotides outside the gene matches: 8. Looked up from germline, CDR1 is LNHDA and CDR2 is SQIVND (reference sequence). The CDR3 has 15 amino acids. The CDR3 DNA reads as TGTGCCAGTAGTATGGGGACAGTGAGGGCCAATGAGCAGTTCTTC. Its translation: CASSMGTVRANEQFF.

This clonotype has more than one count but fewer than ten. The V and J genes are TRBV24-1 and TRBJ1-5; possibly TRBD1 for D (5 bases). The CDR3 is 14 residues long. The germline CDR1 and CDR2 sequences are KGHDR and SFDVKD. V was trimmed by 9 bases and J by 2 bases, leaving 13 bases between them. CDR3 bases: TGTGCCACCGGGACCGCGGGGGGCAATCAGCCCCAGCATTTT. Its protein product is CATGTAGGNQPQHF.

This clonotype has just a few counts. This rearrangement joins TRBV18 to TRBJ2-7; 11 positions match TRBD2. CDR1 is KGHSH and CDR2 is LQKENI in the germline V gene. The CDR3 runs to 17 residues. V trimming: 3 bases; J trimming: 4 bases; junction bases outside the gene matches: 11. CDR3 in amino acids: CASSPSLAGVSVYEQYF. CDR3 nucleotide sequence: TGTGCCAGCTCACCCTCACTAGCGGGAGTTTCGGTTTACGAGCAGTACTTC.

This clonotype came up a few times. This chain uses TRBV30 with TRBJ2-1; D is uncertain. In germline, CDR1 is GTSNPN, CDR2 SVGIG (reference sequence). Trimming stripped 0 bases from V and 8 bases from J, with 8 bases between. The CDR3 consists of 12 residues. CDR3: CAWSVNPDEQFF. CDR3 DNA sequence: TGTGCCTGGAGTGTAAATCCGGATGAGCAGTTCTTC. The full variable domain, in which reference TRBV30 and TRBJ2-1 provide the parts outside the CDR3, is SQTIHQWPATLVQPVGSPLSLECTVEGTSNPNLYWYRQAAGRGLQLLFYSVGIGQISSEVPQNLSASRPQDRQFILSSKKLLLSDSGFYLCAWSVNPDEQFFGPGTRLTVL.

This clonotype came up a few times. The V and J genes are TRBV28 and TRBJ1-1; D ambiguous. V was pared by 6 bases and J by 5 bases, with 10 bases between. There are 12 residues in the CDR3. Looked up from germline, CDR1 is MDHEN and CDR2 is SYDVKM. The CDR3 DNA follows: TGTGCCAGCAGCGCCGATTGGACTGAAGCTTTCTTT. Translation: CASSADWTEAFF.

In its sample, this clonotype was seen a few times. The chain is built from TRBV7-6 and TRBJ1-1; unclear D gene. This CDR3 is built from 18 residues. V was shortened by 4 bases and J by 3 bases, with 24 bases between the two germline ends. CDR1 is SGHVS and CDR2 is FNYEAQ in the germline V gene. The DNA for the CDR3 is TGTGCCAGCAGCTCAAGCGATAGTCGATGGCGGTTGGACACTGAAGCTTTCTTT. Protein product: CASSSSDSRWRLDTEAFF.